A selection of T cell receptor beta chains follows, all from one sample in a study of molecular identifiers for immune sequencing clone quantification. TCRdb used MiXCR to reprocess the PCR reads, holding one entry per CDR3 protein. The table lists roughly 10,000 distinct CDR3 sequences, about 21% of them singletons. Sequencing used naive CD8+ T cells from blood, with Jurkat cell RNA spiked in. These TCRs come from a human donor in good health. Some libraries in this study had Jurkat cell RNA spiked in. The CDR3 runs from the conserved cysteine through the conserved F or W. Each record gives: clone size, V gene, J gene, CDR3 length, D gene, CDR3 protein, CDR3 DNA. A D gene is named only where the DNA matches it firmly. Clone sizes are given selectively: once, few, many, or a class where the clone is expanded.

clone size: few; V gene: TRBV6-2/TRBV6-3; J gene: TRBJ2-7; CDR3 length: 13; D gene: -; CDR3 protein: CASNMGGSYEQYF; CDR3 DNA: TGTGCCAGCAACATGGGGGGTTCCTACGAGCAGTACTTC
clone size: medium-sized; V gene: TRBV13; J gene: TRBJ2-5; CDR3 length: 14; D gene: -; CDR3 protein: CASSRSGTQETQYF; CDR3 DNA: TGTGCCAGCAGCCGCTCGGGGACTCAAGAGACCCAGTACTTC
clone size: medium-sized; V gene: TRBV2; J gene: TRBJ2-7; CDR3 length: 13; D gene: -; CDR3 protein: CASNRARTYEQYF; CDR3 DNA: TGTGCCAGCAATCGGGCTCGAACCTACGAGCAGTACTTC
clone size: few; V gene: TRBV19; J gene: TRBJ1-5; CDR3 length: 16; D gene: -; CDR3 protein: CASSIFAGSTNQPQHF; CDR3 DNA: TGTGCCAGTAGTATTTTCGCTGGATCGACTAATCAGCCCCAGCATTTT
clone size: -; V gene: TRBV12-3/TRBV12-4; J gene: TRBJ2-7; CDR3 length: 12; D gene: -; CDR3 protein: CASSPRGPEQYF; CDR3 DNA: TGTGCCAGCAGTCCCCGGGGCCCCGAGCAGTACTTC
clone size: medium-sized; V gene: TRBV4-1; J gene: TRBJ2-1; CDR3 length: 15; D gene: TRBD2; CDR3 protein: CASGTGLAEYNEQFF; CDR3 DNA: TGCGCCAGCGGAACGGGACTAGCGGAATACAATGAGCAGTTCTTC
clone size: medium-sized; V gene: TRBV27; J gene: TRBJ2-1; CDR3 length: 13; D gene: -; CDR3 protein: CASSFSSAGEQFF; CDR3 DNA: TGTGCCAGCAGTTTCTCTAGCGCCGGTGAGCAGTTCTTC
clone size: few; V gene: TRBV4-1; J gene: TRBJ2-7; CDR3 length: 15; D gene: -; CDR3 protein: CASSQEQRSSYEQYF; CDR3 DNA: TGCGCCAGCAGCCAAGAGCAGAGATCCTCCTACGAGCAGTACTTC
clone size: medium-sized; V gene: TRBV30; J gene: TRBJ1-1; CDR3 length: 13; D gene: -; CDR3 protein: CAWSVFESTEAFF; CDR3 DNA: TGTGCCTGGAGTGTGTTTGAGTCCACTGAAGCTTTCTTT
clone size: few; V gene: TRBV4-3; J gene: TRBJ2-3; CDR3 length: 17; D gene: TRBD2; CDR3 protein: CASSQDPIAGSTDTQYF; CDR3 DNA: TGCGCCAGCAGCCAAGATCCGATAGCGGGGAGCACAGATACGCAGTATTTT
clone size: medium-sized; V gene: TRBV27; J gene: TRBJ2-3; CDR3 length: 15; D gene: -; CDR3 protein: CASSFLQAGPDTQYF; CDR3 DNA: TGTGCCAGCAGTTTTCTACAGGCGGGCCCAGATACGCAGTATTTT
clone size: many; V gene: TRBV13; J gene: TRBJ1-1; CDR3 length: 14; D gene: -; CDR3 protein: CASSSGRRVTEAFF; CDR3 DNA: TGTGCCAGCAGCAGCGGGAGAAGGGTGACTGAAGCTTTCTTT
clone size: -; V gene: TRBV7-8; J gene: TRBJ2-4; CDR3 length: 16; D gene: TRBD1; CDR3 protein: CASKLPGTGAKHIQYF; CDR3 DNA: TGTGCCAGCAAGCTCCCAGGCACAGGGGCCAAACACATTCAGTACTTC
clone size: -; V gene: TRBV27; J gene: TRBJ2-7; CDR3 length: 13; D gene: -; CDR3 protein: CASSPRGDYEQYF; CDR3 DNA: TGTGCCAGCAGCCCGCGGGGCGACTACGAGCAGTACTTC
clone size: medium-sized; V gene: TRBV19; J gene: TRBJ1-5; CDR3 length: 16; D gene: TRBD1; CDR3 protein: CASSIGGQEGNQPQHF; CDR3 DNA: TGTGCCAGTAGTATAGGTGGACAGGAGGGCAATCAGCCCCAGCATTTT
clone size: many; V gene: TRBV20-1; J gene: TRBJ1-1; CDR3 length: 17; D gene: -; CDR3 protein: CSARVRGWTDPGTEAFF; CDR3 DNA: TGCAGTGCTAGAGTCCGGGGTTGGACAGACCCAGGTACTGAAGCTTTCTTT
clone size: medium-sized; V gene: TRBV12-3/TRBV12-4; J gene: TRBJ2-3; CDR3 length: 12; D gene: -; CDR3 protein: CASSLGSDTQYF; CDR3 DNA: TGTGCCAGCAGTTTGGGCAGCGATACGCAGTATTTT
clone size: medium-sized; V gene: TRBV29-1; J gene: TRBJ2-7; CDR3 length: 13; D gene: -; CDR3 protein: CSVWDVSSYEQYF; CDR3 DNA: TGCAGCGTTTGGGACGTCAGCTCCTACGAGCAGTACTTC
clone size: many; V gene: TRBV6-6; J gene: TRBJ2-7; CDR3 length: 14; D gene: -; CDR3 protein: CASSPGSYQYEQYF; CDR3 DNA: TGTGCCAGCAGCCCCGGCAGCTACCAGTACGAGCAGTACTTC
clone size: many; V gene: TRBV7-9; J gene: TRBJ1-2; CDR3 length: 14; D gene: -; CDR3 protein: CASSSGTRRSGYTF; CDR3 DNA: TGTGCCAGCAGCTCCGGGACAAGAAGAAGTGGCTACACCTTC
clone size: medium-sized; V gene: TRBV7-2; J gene: TRBJ2-5; CDR3 length: 14; D gene: TRBD2; CDR3 protein: CASSSWGGQETQYF; CDR3 DNA: TGTGCCAGCAGCTCCTGGGGGGGTCAAGAGACCCAGTACTTC
clone size: medium-sized; V gene: TRBV4-3; J gene: TRBJ2-2; CDR3 length: 15; D gene: TRBD1; CDR3 protein: CASSTGTGGTGELFF; CDR3 DNA: TGCGCCAGCTCAACGGGGACAGGGGGGACCGGGGAGCTGTTTTTT
clone size: many; V gene: TRBV7-2; J gene: TRBJ2-7; CDR3 length: 13; D gene: -; CDR3 protein: CASSLSGVYEQYF; CDR3 DNA: TGTGCCAGCAGCTTATCGGGCGTGTACGAGCAGTACTTC
clone size: -; V gene: TRBV12-3/TRBV12-4; J gene: TRBJ2-3; CDR3 length: 17; D gene: TRBD2; CDR3 protein: CASSLDGAGGPTSTQCF; CDR3 DNA: TGTGCCAGCAGTTTGGATGGGGCGGGGGGGCCTACGAGTACGCAGTGTTTT
clone size: medium-sized; V gene: TRBV12-3/TRBV12-4; J gene: TRBJ2-2; CDR3 length: 16; D gene: -; CDR3 protein: CASRTHEARGTGELFF; CDR3 DNA: TGTGCCAGCAGGACTCACGAGGCCCGAGGAACCGGGGAGCTGTTTTTT
clone size: many; V gene: TRBV7-9; J gene: TRBJ1-1; CDR3 length: 15; D gene: -; CDR3 protein: CASSTSTTPEREAFF; CDR3 DNA: TGTGCCAGCAGCACCAGCACGACTCCGGAACGTGAAGCTTTCTTT
clone size: medium-sized; V gene: TRBV28; J gene: TRBJ2-7; CDR3 length: 16; D gene: TRBD2; CDR3 protein: CASSSYAGRHTYEQYF; CDR3 DNA: TGTGCCAGCAGTTCCTACGCCGGGAGGCACACCTACGAGCAGTACTTC
clone size: many; V gene: TRBV20-1; J gene: TRBJ2-2; CDR3 length: 14; D gene: -; CDR3 protein: CSARQKRNTGELFF; CDR3 DNA: TGCAGCGCCCGTCAAAAAAGGAACACCGGGGAGCTGTTTTTT
clone size: few; V gene: TRBV6-5; J gene: TRBJ2-5; CDR3 length: 14; D gene: -; CDR3 protein: CASSYGDELETQYF; CDR3 DNA: TGTGCCAGCAGTTACGGGGACGAGCTGGAGACCCAGTACTTC
clone size: medium-sized; V gene: TRBV5-1; J gene: TRBJ2-5; CDR3 length: 17; D gene: TRBD2; CDR3 protein: CASSSEPGLAGIETQYF; CDR3 DNA: TGCGCCAGCAGCTCGGAGCCGGGACTAGCGGGGATTGAGACCCAGTACTTC
clone size: -; V gene: TRBV15; J gene: TRBJ2-2; CDR3 length: 19; D gene: -; CDR3 protein: CATSRDTYLETPNTAELYF; CDR3 DNA: TGTGCCACCAGCAGAGATACCTACCTCGAGACCCCGAACACCGCGGAGCTGTATTTT
clone size: many; V gene: TRBV12-3/TRBV12-4; J gene: TRBJ2-3; CDR3 length: 14; D gene: TRBD1; CDR3 protein: CASSLGTATDTQYF; CDR3 DNA: TGTGCCAGCAGTTTGGGGACAGCCACAGATACGCAGTATTTT
clone size: medium-sized; V gene: TRBV20-1; J gene: TRBJ2-7; CDR3 length: 12; D gene: -; CDR3 protein: CSARRPSGEQYF; CDR3 DNA: TGCAGTGCCCGTAGGCCGTCCGGCGAGCAGTACTTC
clone size: medium-sized; V gene: TRBV7-9; J gene: TRBJ2-5; CDR3 length: 14; D gene: -; CDR3 protein: CASSTSIDQETQYF; CDR3 DNA: TGTGCCAGCAGCACTTCGATAGACCAAGAGACCCAGTACTTC
clone size: medium-sized; V gene: TRBV27; J gene: TRBJ2-7; CDR3 length: 14; D gene: -; CDR3 protein: CASSFEGSSYEQYF; CDR3 DNA: TGTGCCAGCAGTTTTGAAGGGTCCTCCTACGAGCAGTACTTC